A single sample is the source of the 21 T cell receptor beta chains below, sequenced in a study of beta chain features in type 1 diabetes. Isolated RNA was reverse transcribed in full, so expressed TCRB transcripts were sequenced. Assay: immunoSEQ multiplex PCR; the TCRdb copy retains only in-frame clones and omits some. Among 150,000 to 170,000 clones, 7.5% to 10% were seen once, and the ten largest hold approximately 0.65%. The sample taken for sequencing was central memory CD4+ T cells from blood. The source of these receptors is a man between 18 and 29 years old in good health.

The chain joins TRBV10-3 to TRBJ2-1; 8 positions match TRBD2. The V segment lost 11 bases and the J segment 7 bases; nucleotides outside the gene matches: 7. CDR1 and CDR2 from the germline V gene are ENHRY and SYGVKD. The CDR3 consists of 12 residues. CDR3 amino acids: CAVGLVQNEQFF. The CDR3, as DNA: TGTGCCGTGGGACTAGTTCAGAATGAGCAGTTCTTC.

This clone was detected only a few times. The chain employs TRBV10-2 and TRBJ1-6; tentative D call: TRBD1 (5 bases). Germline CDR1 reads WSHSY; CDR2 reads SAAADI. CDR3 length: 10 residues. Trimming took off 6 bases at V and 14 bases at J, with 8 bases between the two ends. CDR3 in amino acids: CASRDTTLHF. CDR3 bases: TGCGCCAGCAGGGACACCACCCTCCACTTT.

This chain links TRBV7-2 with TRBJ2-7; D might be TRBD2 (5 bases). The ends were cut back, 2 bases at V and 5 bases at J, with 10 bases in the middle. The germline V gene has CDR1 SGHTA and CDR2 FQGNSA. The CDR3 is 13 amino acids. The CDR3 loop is CASSLRGSHEQYF. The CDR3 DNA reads TGTGCCAGCAGCTTACGGGGTAGCCACGAGCAGTACTTC.

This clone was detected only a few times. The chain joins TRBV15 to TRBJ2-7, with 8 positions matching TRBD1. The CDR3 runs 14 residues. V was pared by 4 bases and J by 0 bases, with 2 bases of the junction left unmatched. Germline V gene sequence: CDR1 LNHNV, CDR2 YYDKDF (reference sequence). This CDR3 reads CATSKDRASYEQYF. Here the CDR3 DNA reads TGTGCCACCAGCAAGGACAGGGCCTCCTACGAGCAGTACTTC. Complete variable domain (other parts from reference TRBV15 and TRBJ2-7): DAMVIQNPRYQVTQFGKPVTLSCSQTLNHNVMYWYQQKSSQAPKLLFHYYDKDFNNEADTPDNFQSRRPNTSFCFLDIRSPGLGDTAMYLCATSKDRASYEQYFGPGTRLTVT.

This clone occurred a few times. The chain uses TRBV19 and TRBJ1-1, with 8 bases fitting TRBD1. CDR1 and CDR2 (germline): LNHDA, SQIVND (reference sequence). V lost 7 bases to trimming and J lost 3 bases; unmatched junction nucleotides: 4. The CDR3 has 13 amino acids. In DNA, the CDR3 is TGTGCCAGTAACGACAGGGGCGACACTGAAGCTTTCTTT. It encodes CASNDRGDTEAFF.

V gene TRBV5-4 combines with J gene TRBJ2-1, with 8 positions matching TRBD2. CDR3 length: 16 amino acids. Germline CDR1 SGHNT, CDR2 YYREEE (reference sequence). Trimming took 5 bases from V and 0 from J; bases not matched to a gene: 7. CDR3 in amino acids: CASRSVSGVSYNEQFF. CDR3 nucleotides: TGTGCCAGCAGGAGTGTTAGCGGGGTCTCCTACAATGAGCAGTTCTTC.

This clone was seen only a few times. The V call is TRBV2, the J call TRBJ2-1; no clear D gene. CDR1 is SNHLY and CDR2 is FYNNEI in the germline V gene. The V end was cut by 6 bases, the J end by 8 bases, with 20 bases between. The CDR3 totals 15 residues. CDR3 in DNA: TGTGCCAGCAGACCCACTACCCAGCCATCGGATGAGCAGTTCTTC. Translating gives CASRPTTQPSDEQFF.

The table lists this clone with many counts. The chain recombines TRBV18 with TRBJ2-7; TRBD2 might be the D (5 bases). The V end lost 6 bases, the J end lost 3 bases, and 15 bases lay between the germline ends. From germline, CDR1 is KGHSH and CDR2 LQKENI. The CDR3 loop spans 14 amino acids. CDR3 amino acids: CASSPPPGGYEQYF. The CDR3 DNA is TGTGCCAGCTCCCCCCCACCCGGAGGCTACGAGCAGTACTTC.

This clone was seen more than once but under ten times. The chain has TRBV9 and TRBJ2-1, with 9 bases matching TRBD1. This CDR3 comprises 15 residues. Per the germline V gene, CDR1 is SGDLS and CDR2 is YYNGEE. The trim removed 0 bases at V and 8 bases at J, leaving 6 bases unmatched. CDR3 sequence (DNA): TGTGCCAGCAGCGTAGGAGGGACAGGGTTTCATGAGCAGTTCTTC. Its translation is CASSVGGTGFHEQFF.

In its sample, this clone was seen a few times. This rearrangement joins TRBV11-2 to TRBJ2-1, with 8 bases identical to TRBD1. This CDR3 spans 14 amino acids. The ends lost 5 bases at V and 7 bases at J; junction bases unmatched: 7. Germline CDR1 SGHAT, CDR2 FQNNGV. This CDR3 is CASSPTNRGNEQFF. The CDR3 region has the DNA TGTGCCAGCAGCCCGACGAACAGGGGGAATGAGCAGTTCTTC.

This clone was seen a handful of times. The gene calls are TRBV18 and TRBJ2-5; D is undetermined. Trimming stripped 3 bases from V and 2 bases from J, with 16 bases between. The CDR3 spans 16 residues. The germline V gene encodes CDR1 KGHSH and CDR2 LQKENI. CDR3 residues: CASSPTGRSLQETQYF. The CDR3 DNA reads TGTGCCAGCTCACCCACCGGAAGGTCACTACAAGAGACCCAGTACTTC. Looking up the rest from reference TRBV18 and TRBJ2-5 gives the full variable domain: NAGVMQNPRHLVRRRGQEARLRCSPMKGHSHVYWYRQLPEEGLKFMVYLQKENIIDESGMPKERFSAEFPKEGPSILRIQQVVRGDSAAYFCASSPTGRSLQETQYFGPGTRLLVL.

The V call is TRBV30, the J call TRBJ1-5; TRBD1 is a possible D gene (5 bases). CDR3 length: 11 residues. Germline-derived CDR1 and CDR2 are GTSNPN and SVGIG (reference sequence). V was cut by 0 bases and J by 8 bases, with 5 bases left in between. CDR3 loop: CAWSVQEPQHF. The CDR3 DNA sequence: TGTGCCTGGAGTGTACAGGAGCCCCAGCATTTT.

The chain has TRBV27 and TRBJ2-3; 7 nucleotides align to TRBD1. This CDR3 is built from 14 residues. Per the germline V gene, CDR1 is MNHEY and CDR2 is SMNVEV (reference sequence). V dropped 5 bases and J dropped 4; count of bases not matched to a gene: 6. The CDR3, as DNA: TGTGCCAGCAGTACCCGACAGGGATCAGATACGCAGTATTTT. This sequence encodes CASSTRQGSDTQYF.

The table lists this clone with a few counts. CDR3 protein: CASRPGGSSNQPQHF. CDR3 nucleotides: TGTGCCAGCAGGCCAGGGGGATCTAGCAATCAGCCCCAGCATTTT. The chain couples TRBV27 to TRBJ1-5; 7 bases map to TRBD1. Germline V gene lookup returns CDR1 MNHEY and CDR2 SMNVEV (reference sequence). V shed 6 bases, J shed 0 bases, and the junction held 5 bases outside the gene matches. The CDR3 covers 15 residues.

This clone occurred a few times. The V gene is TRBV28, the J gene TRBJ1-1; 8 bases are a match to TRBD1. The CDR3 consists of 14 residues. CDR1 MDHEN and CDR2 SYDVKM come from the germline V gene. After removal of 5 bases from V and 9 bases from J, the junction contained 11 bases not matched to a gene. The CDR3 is CASSPRTGRFKAFF. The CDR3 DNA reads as TGTGCCAGCAGTCCAAGGACAGGGAGGTTTAAAGCTTTCTTT.

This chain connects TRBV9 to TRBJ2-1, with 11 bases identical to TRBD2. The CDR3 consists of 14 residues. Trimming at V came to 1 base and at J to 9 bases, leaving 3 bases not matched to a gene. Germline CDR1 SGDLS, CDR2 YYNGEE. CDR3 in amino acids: CASSVQTSGVEQFF. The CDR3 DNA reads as TGTGCCAGCAGCGTACAGACTAGCGGGGTTGAGCAGTTCTTC.

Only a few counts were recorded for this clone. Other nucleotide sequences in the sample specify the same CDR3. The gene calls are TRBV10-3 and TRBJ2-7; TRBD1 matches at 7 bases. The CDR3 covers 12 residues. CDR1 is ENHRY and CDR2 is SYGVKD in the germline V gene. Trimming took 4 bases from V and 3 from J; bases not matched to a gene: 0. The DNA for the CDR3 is TGTGCCATCAGTGGGACAGGCTACGAGCAGTACTTC. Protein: CAISGTGYEQYF.

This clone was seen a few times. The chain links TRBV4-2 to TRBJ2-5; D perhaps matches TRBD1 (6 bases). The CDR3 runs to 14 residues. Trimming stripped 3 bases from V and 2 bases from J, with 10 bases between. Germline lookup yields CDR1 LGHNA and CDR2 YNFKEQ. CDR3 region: CASSQAGQQETQYF. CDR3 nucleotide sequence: TGTGCCAGCAGCCAGGCTGGACAGCAAGAGACCCAGTACTTC.

The CDR3 region is CASRWRQVDQPQHF. CDR3 DNA: TGTGCCAGTAGGTGGCGACAGGTCGATCAGCCCCAGCATTTT. This chain links TRBV19 with TRBJ1-5, with a weak D call TRBD1 (6 bases). Trimming took 6 bases from V and 5 from J, leaving 14 bases between them. CDR1 is LNHDA, CDR2 SQIVND, per germline (reference sequence). This CDR3 is built from 14 residues.

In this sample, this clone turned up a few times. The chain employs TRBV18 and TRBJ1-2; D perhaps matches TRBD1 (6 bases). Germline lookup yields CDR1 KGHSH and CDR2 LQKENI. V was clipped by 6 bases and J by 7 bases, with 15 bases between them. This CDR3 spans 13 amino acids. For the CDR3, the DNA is TGTGCCAGCTCCCGGACAGCGTCTAGTGGCTACACCTTC. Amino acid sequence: CASSRTASSGYTF.

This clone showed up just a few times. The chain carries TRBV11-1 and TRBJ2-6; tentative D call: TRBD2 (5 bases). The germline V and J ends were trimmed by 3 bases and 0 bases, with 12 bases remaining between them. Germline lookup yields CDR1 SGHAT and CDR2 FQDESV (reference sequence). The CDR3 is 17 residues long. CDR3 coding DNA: TGTGCCAGCAGCTTCGGTGGGAGACGCTCTGGGGCCAACGTCCTGACTTTC. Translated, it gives CASSFGGRRSGANVLTF.